This T cell receptor (beta chain) derives from a study of T cells after yellow fever vaccination (dated by TCRdb to between 2018 and 2021). Regarding the complete study: Libraries from fractions with low cell numbers were prepared with the SMART-Seq v4 Ultra Low Input RNA kit. To follow T-cell clones before and after both primary and booster YFV17D yellow fever vaccination, bulk TCR alpha and beta repertoires underwent longitudinal sequencing. Two healthy male donors made up the cohort, one aged 18 to 30 years and the other aged 30 to 39 years. Blood was drawn at multiple timepoints before and after primary and secondary immunization, with bulk PBMC replicates and cell subsets isolated. Results the study describes overall, beyond this receptor: Because abundant contaminating clonotypes from the bulk population could be contained in FACS-sorted repertoires, computational filtering was required. Compared with the primary T-cell response, the secondary T-cell response was faster but weaker, reaching its peak on day 5 rather than on day 15. A small share of clonotypes was detected in both CD4 and CD8 compartments, with the overlap likely arising from convergent recombination. Because the study included only a couple of donors, the extent to which the findings can be generalized is limited. Most clones expanded after primary vaccination were re-detected after the booster (almost 98% of CD4 and 80% to 90% of CD8), suggesting broad memory maintenance.

Regarding this clonotype: The antigen this receptor binds is unknown. No base qualities exist here, and no much larger clone lies one base off it.

The junction shows trimming of 7 bases on V and 1 base on J, plus 16 bases between the germline ends. From cysteine to phenylalanine, the CDR3 is 15 amino acids long. Only the CDR3 DNA stays, 45 bases, in frame from base 1. CDR1 and CDR2 (LNHDA, SQIVND) derive from the germline V gene (reference sequence). TCRdb records Illumina NovaSeq 6000 as the sequencer. TCR cDNA was synthesized by 5'RACE template switching, which introduced a universal primer site and unique molecular identifiers. cDNA synthesis was primed from both the TCR alpha and TCR beta constant segments. Libraries were amplified in two PCR steps, with sample barcodes and sequencing adapters added in the second step. Sequencing of libraries was done on Illumina HiSeq 2500 (2x100 bp) or NovaSeq (2x150 bp). Per the original workflow: MIGEC was used to demultiplex reads and collapse the reads into UMI consensus sequences, and MiXCR was used for V(D)J alignment. Using edgeR on replicate PBMC samples, clonotypes were called vaccine-responding if FDR was below 0.01 and the log2 fold change was above 5 up to day 15. CD4 or CD8 identity was assigned to each bulk clonotype according to whether the clonotype was present at higher abundance in the sequenced CD4 repertoire or the sequenced CD8 repertoire. The public reads were reprocessed in TCRdb via fastp at Q25 and MiXCR, keeping in-frame beta chains. Records with the same CDR3 protein are collapsed into one entry carrying the most frequent genes and DNA. Clone size and V and J calls follow TCRdb, not the original study. This sample has about 220,000 distinct CDR3 sequences in its table, and 3% to 3.5% of those were observed once. The top ten clonotypes cover under 3.5% of the sample.

Read against the paper, the sample's treatment or condition label means: live attenuated yellow fever vaccine strain. PBMCs were isolated from peripheral blood using a standard Ficoll-Paque protocol. Dynabeads CD4 and CD8 positive selection kits were used to isolate the CD4 and CD8 T-cell fractions. RNA was extracted with TriZol from bulk PBMCs, CD4 and CD8 fractions, and dextramer-positive and dextramer-negative fractions. The sequence derives from a man in his late teens or twenties who received the YFV17D yellow fever vaccine. The chain is encoded by TRBV19 joined to TRBJ1-1; TRBD1 is possibly the D segment (6 matching bases). Sequencing used CD4+ T cells sorted from PBMCs, obtained 10 days after the yellow fever booster vaccination. The nucleotides are TGTGCCAGTATTTTTGGGGGCGCGGGGAACACTGAAGCTTTCTTT. Translated, it gives CASIFGGAGNTEAFF.